This paragraph covers one T cell receptor beta chain sequence. The antigen remains undetermined. V gave up 2 bases and J gave up 5 bases; unmatched junction bases: 9. Germline-derived CDR1 and CDR2 are LNHNV and YYDKDF (reference sequence). The CDR3 consists of 16 residues. These data are taken from a study of cytomegalovirus exposure and HLA in healthy donors. Primers for the PCR totalled 60 Vbeta and 13 Jbeta. The data were produced by immunoSEQ multiplex PCR, yet TCRdb's version contains in-frame clones alone and is incomplete. This sample has a few hundred thousand clones; roughly 80% occur once, and the top ten carry about 3.1%. Each donor's status was that of a healthy bone marrow donor. Whole-study results and caveats: Reports indicate that TCR beta sequences accurately predicted the HLA-A and HLA-B alleles of most subjects. As a later analysis revealed, the rate of TCR association differed by HLA locus, with DRB1 most and HLA-C fewest.

The sequencing sample was made of PBMCs. The source of this sequence is a young man in good health and CMV-seronegative. The chain links TRBV15 to TRBJ2-5, with 9 nucleotides matching TRBD2. The CDR3 reads CATSRRGGGGGETQYF. Here the CDR3 DNA reads TGTGCCACCAGCAGACGCGGGGGGGGCGGGGGGGAGACCCAGTACTTC.